This T cell receptor beta chain was identified during a study of graft-versus-host responses after intestinal transplantation. Across the study: Every transplant recipient was induced with anti-thymocyte globulin, then maintained on tacrolimus and steroids for 2 to 3 years. Overall study results and limits: Present in recipient marrow, GvH clones included some that appeared first in ileum or blood.

Sequenced by immunoSEQ multiplex PCR; TCRdb stores in-frame clones only, minus some. Found here are under 150,000 clones, approximately 90% of them singletons; the top ten hold 0.16%. In its sample, this clone was seen a few times. Its antigen remains unidentified. The CDR3 consists of 14 residues. CDR1 and CDR2 from the germline V gene are LNHDA and SQIVND (reference sequence). V was clipped by 4 bases and J by 10 bases, with 14 bases between them. The chain couples TRBV19 to TRBJ1-6; D might be TRBD1 (5 bases). The TCR was taken from a human donor who received an intestinal transplant. The material sequenced was unstimulated CD4+ T cells sorted from spleen or lymph node cells, taken before intestinal transplant. CDR3 nucleotides: TGTGCCAGTAGTACGCAGGGTATTGGATCACCCCTCCACTTT. Protein sequence: CASSTQGIGSPLHF. Full variable domain (outside the CDR3, taken from reference TRBV19 and TRBJ1-6): DGGITQSPKYLFRKEGQNVTLSCEQNLNHDAMYWYRQDPGQGLRLIYYSQIVNDFQKGDIAEGYSVSREKKESFPLTVTSAQKNPTAFYLCASSTQGIGSPLHFGNGTRLTVT.